The rows below give T cell receptor beta chains drawn from one sample of a study of regulatory T cells in long-lasting Graves disease. TCRdb re-derived calls from the multiplex PCR reads in MiXCR, one entry per CDR3 protein. This table holds around 450,000 distinct CDR3 sequences, 20% to 25% found once. This specimen was peripheral blood mononuclear cells (PBMCs), taken when the disease was refractory, from a patient treated with antithyroid drugs. The receptors here all came from a female donor with Graves disease. Each CDR3 is given with its conserved first and last residue. The D gene is left open where the match is weak. Size tells how often a clone was seen (once, few, many) or the class of an expanded clone, and some rows leave it out.

J,D,V,size,DNA,CDR3
TRBJ2-6,NA,TRBV7-9,NA,TGTGCCAGCAGCTCCCGGGTCCTGCTCTCTGGGGCCAACGTCCTGACTTTC,CASSSRVLLSGANVLTF
TRBJ1-5,NA,TRBV6-2/TRBV6-3,many,TGTGCCAGCAGTTTCCAGCCCCAGCATTTT,CASSFQPQHF
TRBJ2-1,NA,TRBV5-1,few,TGCGCCAGCAGCTTGGAGGGTTTGGTTGAGCAGTTCTTC,CASSLEGLVEQFF
TRBJ1-1,TRBD1,TRBV19,few,TGTGCCAGTAGTGATCCCGGGACAGGGAATATTGAAGCTTTCTTT,CASSDPGTGNIEAFF
TRBJ1-2,NA,TRBV7-9,few,TGTGCCAGCAGCTCTTCGGGACCTGACTATGGCTACACCTTC,CASSSSGPDYGYTF
TRBJ1-4,NA,TRBV19,few,TGTGCCAGTAGGCAGACATCAACTAATGAAAAACTGTTTTTT,CASRQTSTNEKLFF
TRBJ1-2,NA,TRBV7-9,NA,TGTGCCAGCACCAAGGGGGGATCTAACTATGGCTACACCTTC,CASTKGGSNYGYTF
TRBJ2-1,TRBD1,TRBV30,NA,TGTGCCTGGAATCCCGGGACAGGCACCAATGAGCAGTTCTTC,CAWNPGTGTNEQFF
TRBJ1-2,TRBD1,TRBV19,NA,TGTGCCAGTAGTATAAGTGGGACAGGGGATGGCTACACCTTC,CASSISGTGDGYTF
TRBJ2-4,TRBD2,TRBV6-1,few,TGTGCCAGCAGAGGCCGCAGGGCGGTAGCGGGGGGACCGCTAGCCAAAAACATTCAGTACTTC,CASRGRRAVAGGPLAKNIQYF
TRBJ1-1,TRBD1,TRBV6-1,many,TGTGCCAGCAGCCAACAGGGGGTAGCAGGGGACACTGAAGCTTTCTTT,CASSQQGVAGDTEAFF
TRBJ1-6,NA,TRBV15,few,TGTGCCACCAGCAGAGATCCAGGGAGTTATTCACCCCTCCACTTT,CATSRDPGSYSPLHF
TRBJ2-2,TRBD2,TRBV19,NA,TGTGCCAGTAGCCCTTACAGCGGGGGGCCCCCCGGGGAGCTGTTTTTT,CASSPYSGGPPGELFF
TRBJ1-1,TRBD1,TRBV11-3,many,TGTGCCAGCAGCTTACTCCCGGGACAGGGGAGCACTGAAGCTTTCTTT,CASSLLPGQGSTEAFF
TRBJ2-1,NA,TRBV5-1,NA,TGCGCCAGCAGATTCGAGGCGGGAAGCTCCTACAATGAGCAGTTCTTC,CASRFEAGSSYNEQFF
TRBJ1-2,NA,TRBV6-1,few,TGTGCCAGCAGACGTACAGGGAAGGATGGCTACACCTTC,CASRRTGKDGYTF
TRBJ1-6,TRBD1,TRBV6-2/TRBV6-3,NA,TGTGCCAGCAGCCCCTCCGAACTGCGAGGGGGCCGGGGGAATTCACCCCTCCACTTT,CASSPSELRGGRGNSPLHF
TRBJ2-3,NA,TRBV2,few,TGTGCCAGCAGCGAAATAACGCAGTATTTT,CASSEITQYF
TRBJ2-5,NA,TRBV18,few,TGTGCCAGCTCACGTGATAGCGGACAACAAGAGACCCAGTACTTC,CASSRDSGQQETQYF
TRBJ1-2,NA,TRBV28,many,TGTGCCAGCAGTCTAAACATGCCTGGGACTATCTATGGCTACACCTTC,CASSLNMPGTIYGYTF
TRBJ1-1,TRBD1,TRBV11-2,few,TGCGCCAGCAGCTTTCGACAGGGATCCACTGAAGCTTTCTTT,CASSFRQGSTEAFF
TRBJ1-3,NA,TRBV6-2/TRBV6-3,NA,TGTGCCAGCAGCCCGTATGCGTCCTCTGGAAACACCATATATTTT,CASSPYASSGNTIYF
TRBJ2-7,NA,TRBV12-5,many,TGTGCTAGTGCCCCCGGGACCAAACGTTACGAGCAGTACTTC,CASAPGTKRYEQYF
TRBJ1-2,NA,TRBV29-1,few,TGCAGCGTTGACAGGTCCCCTAACTATGGCTACACCTTC,CSVDRSPNYGYTF
TRBJ1-1,NA,TRBV20-1,NA,TGCAGTGCTAGAGCGGGAGGAACAAACACTGAAGCTTTCTTT,CSARAGGTNTEAFF
TRBJ1-6,TRBD1,TRBV6-5,few,TGTGCCAGCAGTTACTCCGGGACAGATAATTCACCCCTCCACTTT,CASSYSGTDNSPLHF